This T cell receptor beta chain came from a study of blood T cell repertoires in COVID-19. Participants' reported clinical history set cohort assignment. CDR1 and CDR2 (germline): SGHRS, YFSETQ. Trimming shortened V by 6 bases and J by 2 bases, and 16 bases separated the two germline ends. The length of the CDR3 is 15 residues. This clone was picked up a small number of times. Method: immunoSEQ multiplex PCR; TCRdb's copy keeps in-frame clones and lacks some. The profile shows a few hundred thousand clones, approximately 86% of them singletons. Sequenced input: PBMCs or T cells enriched from blood (not recorded which). This chain links TRBV5-1 with TRBJ2-3; maybe TRBD1 (5 bases). The sequence was collected from a woman aged 35 to 49 with acute COVID-19. Here the CDR3 reads CASTLTGVVTDTQYF. In nucleotides, the CDR3 is TGCGCCAGCACCCTAACAGGAGTAGTCACAGATACGCAGTATTTT.